The 26 T cell receptor beta chains listed next were all sequenced from one sample in a study of cytomegalovirus exposure and HLA in healthy donors. The PCR employed 60 Vbeta primers together with 13 Jbeta primers. Measured with immunoSEQ multiplex PCR; TCRdb has only the in-frame clones, and not every one. The table lists under 150,000 clones, 75% to 85% of them singletons. The sequenced material came from PBMCs. The receptors originated from a man aged 25-45 years in good health and CMV-seronegative.

As for this clone: A read error may account for a junction end that differs from germline. This chain joins TRBV5-6 and TRBJ1-2, with 9 bases identical to TRBD1. Looked up from germline, CDR1 is SGHDT and CDR2 is YYEEEE. This CDR3 is built from 13 residues. The CDR3 reads CASRTGVDYGYPF. The CDR3 DNA sequence: TGTGCCAGTAGGACAGGGGTTGACTATGGCTACCCCTTC.

The J gene is TRBJ1-5, the V gene TRBV21-1. TRBV21-1 is reported as a pseudogene. CDR3 length equals 13 residues. The CDR3 protein is CASNETGEGPQHF. As DNA, the CDR3 is TGTGCCAGCAACGAGACGGGTGAGGGACCCCAGCATTTT.

The chain uses TRBV10-3 and TRBJ2-7, with TRBD1 matching over 7 bases. V gave up 4 bases and J gave up 1 base; unmatched junction bases: 4. The CDR3 is made up of 14 amino acids. CDR1 and CDR2 (germline): ENHRY, SYGVKD. The CDR3 DNA reads as TGTGCCATCAGTGGTCGGGACAGATCCTACGAGCAGTACTTC. Protein: CAISGRDRSYEQYF.

This chain joins TRBV28 and TRBJ2-1, with 10 bases identical to TRBD1. The trim removed 5 bases at V and 2 bases at J, leaving 3 bases unmatched. CDR3 length equals 15 residues. In germline, CDR1 is MDHEN, CDR2 SYDVKM. The CDR3 nucleotides are TGTGCCAGCAGTCTCGGACAGGGGGCCTACAATGAGCAGTTCTTC. Encoded protein: CASSLGQGAYNEQFF.

The chain carries TRBV18 and TRBJ2-5; TRBD1 aligns across 7 bases. With 7 bases clipped from V and 6 bases from J, the junction kept 8 bases outside the gene matches. Germline CDR1 and CDR2: KGHSH and LQKENI. The CDR3 is 13 residues long. CDR3 DNA: TGTGCCAGCTTCGGTGACAGGGAACAGACCCAGTACTTC. It translates to CASFGDREQTQYF.

The chain carries TRBV6-5 and TRBJ2-1; TRBD1 aligns across 7 bases. The CDR3 covers 15 residues. Germline V CDR1 and CDR2: MNHEY, SVGAGI. V was pared by 0 bases and J by 5 bases, with 4 bases of the junction left unmatched. The CDR3 sequence: CASSYSWQGDNEQFF. The CDR3 coding sequence is TGTGCCAGCAGTTACTCGTGGCAGGGGGACAATGAGCAGTTCTTC.

This sequence joins TRBV28 and TRBJ2-3, with 12 nucleotides matching TRBD2. V lost 4 bases and J lost 7; bases outside the gene matches: 18. Germline CDR1 is MDHEN and CDR2 is SYDVKM. This CDR3 is 19 amino acids long. CDR3 DNA: TGTGCCAGCAGTTCCAAAATACTGAGACTAGCGGGGGTTCCGTATACGCAGTATTTT. It specifies CASSSKILRLAGVPYTQYF.

V gene TRBV7-9 combines with J gene TRBJ2-7; 13 nucleotides align to TRBD2. The V segment lost 1 base and the J segment 2 bases; nucleotides outside the gene matches: 8. Germline assignment: CDR1 SEHNR and CDR2 FQNEAQ (reference sequence). The CDR3 loop spans 18 amino acids. CDR3 amino acids: CASSLGLKGLAGTYEQYF. The CDR3 nucleotides read TGTGCCAGCAGCTTAGGCCTGAAGGGACTAGCGGGGACCTACGAGCAGTACTTC.

This clone was detected once. The chain is built from TRBV30 and TRBJ1-4; TRBD1 matches at 10 bases. The germline V gene encodes CDR1 GTSNPN and CDR2 SVGIG (reference sequence). The J segment lost 8 bases and the V segment lost 4 bases, leaving 7 bases of the junction unmatched. The CDR3 covers 14 residues. The CDR3: CAWNAGTGEEKLFF. Here the CDR3 DNA reads TGTGCCTGGAACGCCGGGACAGGGGAAGAAAAACTGTTTTTT.

The chain couples TRBV7-3 to TRBJ2-1; TRBD2 matches 12 bases. The germline CDR1 and CDR2 sequences are SGHTA and FQGTGA. The V segment lost 5 bases and the J segment 6 bases; nucleotides outside the gene matches: 5. The CDR3 loop spans 15 amino acids. CDR3 in amino acids: CASSLGLAGPNEQFF. The CDR3, as DNA: TGTGCCAGCAGCCTAGGACTAGCGGGACCCAATGAGCAGTTCTTC.

The chain uses TRBV7-2 and TRBJ2-2; D is undetermined. CDR3 length: 13 residues. V dropped 6 bases and J dropped 3 bases, with 8 bases sitting between them. Looked up from germline, CDR1 is SGHTA and CDR2 is FQGNSA. CDR3 sequence (DNA): TGTGCCAGCAGAACCTCGGACACCGGGGAGCTGTTTTTT. The encoded protein is CASRTSDTGELFF.

The CDR3 loop is CAWSVGGVTEAFF. The CDR3 nucleotides read TGTGCCTGGAGTGTGGGAGGCGTCACTGAAGCTTTCTTT. V usage is TRBV30 and J usage is TRBJ1-1; D gene unclear. The V gene lost 0 bases and the J gene lost 4 bases, with 9 bases spanning the gap. The CDR3 has 13 residues. In germline, CDR1 is GTSNPN, CDR2 SVGIG (reference sequence). Full variable domain (rest looked up from reference TRBV30 and TRBJ1-1): SQTIHQWPATLVQPVGSPLSLECTVEGTSNPNLYWYRQAAGRGLQLLFYSVGIGQISSEVPQNLSASRPQDRQFILSSKKLLLSDSGFYLCAWSVGGVTEAFFGQGTRLTVV.

This sequence joins TRBV6-1 and TRBJ2-3; no firm D call. In germline, CDR1 is MNHNS, CDR2 SASEGT. The ends were cut back, 8 bases at V and 1 base at J, with 16 bases in the middle. The CDR3 length is 15 residues. This CDR3 is CASLLGTGGTDTQYF. The CDR3 DNA reads TGTGCCAGCCTCCTAGGCACCGGCGGCACAGATACGCAGTATTTT.

The sample holds one count of this clone. The chain combines TRBV28 with TRBJ2-7; the match to TRBD1 covers 8 bases. The CDR3 totals 15 residues. Trimming at V came to 4 bases and at J to 3 bases, leaving 8 bases not matched to a gene. Germline-derived CDR1 and CDR2 are MDHEN and SYDVKM. The CDR3 region is CASSSKPGQDYEQYF. Written as DNA, the CDR3 is TGTGCCAGCAGTTCAAAGCCGGGACAGGACTACGAGCAGTACTTC.

This sequence joins TRBV30 and TRBJ1-4; D possibly corresponds to TRBD1 (5 bases). Germline V lookup: CDR1 GTSNPN, CDR2 SVGIG (reference sequence). This CDR3 is 14 amino acids long. The V gene lost 5 bases and the J gene lost 6 bases, with 16 bases spanning the gap. DNA for the CDR3: TGTGCCTGGGGGGTTGACAGTCGCTATGAAAAACTGTTTTTT. It codes for CAWGVDSRYEKLFF.

The chain recombines TRBV11-3 with TRBJ2-7; 10 bases line up with TRBD2. This CDR3 is built from 15 residues. CDR1 and CDR2 (germline): SGHNT, YENEEA. Losses at the gene ends were 2 bases for V and 6 bases for J; bases not matched to a gene: 7. The CDR3 nucleotides are TGTGCCAGCAGCTTATCGTCTAGCGGGAGCAGCGAGCAGTACTTC. Amino acids: CASSLSSSGSSEQYF.

V and J are TRBV9 and TRBJ2-6, with TRBD1 as a possible D gene (6 bases). V lost 4 bases and J 2 bases, leaving 10 bases between the germline ends. The CDR3 extends over 15 amino acids. Per the germline V gene, CDR1 is SGDLS and CDR2 is YYNGEE. CDR3: CASSSTGTGANVLTF. In DNA, the CDR3 is TGTGCCAGCAGCTCAACAGGGACTGGGGCCAACGTCCTGACTTTC.

The chain has TRBV19 and TRBJ1-1; D uncertain. The ends were cut back, 2 bases at V and 3 bases at J, with 7 bases in the middle. Germline V gene sequence: CDR1 LNHDA, CDR2 SQIVND (reference sequence). The CDR3 runs to 13 residues. For the CDR3, the DNA is TGTGCCAGTAGTATAAGCGGGTACACTGAAGCTTTCTTT. Amino acid sequence: CASSISGYTEAFF.

This chain uses TRBV12-5 with TRBJ2-1; TRBD1 is a possible D gene (5 bases). Germline V lookup: CDR1 LGHNT, CDR2 FRNRAP. There are 16 residues in the CDR3. V lost 0 bases to trimming and J lost 2 bases, with 11 bases between them. In DNA, the CDR3 is TGTGCTAGTGGTTTGGTAACAGGAACTACCTACAATGAGCAGTTCTTC. Residues: CASGLVTGTTYNEQFF. The whole variable domain, remainder taken from reference TRBV12-5 and TRBJ2-1, is DARVTQTPRHKVTEMGQEVTMRCQPILGHNTVFWYRQTMMQGLELLAYFRNRAPLDDSGMPKDRFSAEMPDATLATLKIQPSEPRDSAVYFCASGLVTGTTYNEQFFGPGTRLTVL.

The rearrangement uses TRBV6-6 and TRBJ1-4; TRBD1 aligns across 10 bases. Germline loops: CDR1 MNHNY, CDR2 SVGAGI (reference sequence). With V trimmed by 6 bases and J by 8 bases, 3 bases remained unmatched. This CDR3 contains 13 residues. CDR3 nucleotides: TGTGCCAGCAGCAGACAGGGGGCAGAAAAACTGTTTTTT. Amino acids: CASSRQGAEKLFF.

This clone was counted a few times. This chain connects TRBV5-6 to TRBJ2-2, with TRBD2 as a possible D gene (6 bases). The CDR3 covers 13 residues. V lost 4 bases and J lost 6, with 10 bases in between. Per germline, CDR1 SGHDT and CDR2 YYEEEE. CDR3 region: CASSGRRAGELFF. CDR3 in DNA: TGTGCCAGCAGCGGTCGGAGGGCCGGGGAGCTGTTTTTT.

This sequence joins TRBV9 and TRBJ2-3; TRBD2 aligns across 10 bases. CDR3 length equals 15 residues. Germline values: CDR1 SGDLS, CDR2 YYNGEE. The V and J ends lost 6 bases and 2 bases, in that order; junction bases with no gene match: 6. The CDR3 region has the DNA TGTGCCAGCACCGGTAGCGGGAGGCCCACAGATACGCAGTATTTT. Its protein is CASTGSGRPTDTQYF.

The chain employs TRBV2 and TRBJ2-5; 10 nucleotides align to TRBD2. The DNA end favors TRBJ2-7, so the J call may be wrong. CDR1 is SNHLY and CDR2 is FYNNEI in the germline V gene. CDR3 length equals 18 residues. In DNA form, the CDR3 reads TGTGCCAGCAGTGAATACGGGGTAGCGGGAGGTCTCTCCTACGAGCAGTACTTC. It yields the protein CASSEYGVAGGLSYEQYF.

In its sample, this clone was seen a few times. This sequence joins TRBV6-6 and TRBJ2-7; 13 bases line up with TRBD2. Germline loops: CDR1 MNHNY, CDR2 SVGAGI (reference sequence). The CDR3 covers 15 residues. With 5 bases clipped from V and 4 bases from J, the junction kept 5 bases outside the gene matches. CDR3 sequence reads: CASSTPTSGRYEQYF. CDR3 bases: TGTGCCAGCAGTACCCCGACTAGCGGGAGGTACGAGCAGTACTTC.

The V and J genes are TRBV28 and TRBJ1-1, with D unclear. Germline V gene data show CDR1 as MDHEN and CDR2 as SYDVKM. V was shortened by 6 bases and J by 10 bases, with 27 bases between the two germline ends. The CDR3 covers 16 residues. The CDR3, as DNA: TGTGCCAGCAGCCAGACCCATACTAGGGTCGCCAGCGGAGCTTTCTTT. The encoded protein is CASSQTHTRVASGAFF.

The table lists this clone with a count of one. The chain joins TRBV11-2 to TRBJ2-1, with 8 positions matching TRBD2. This CDR3 has 15 residues. Trimming at V came to 3 bases and at J to 3 bases, leaving 4 bases not matched to a gene. Germline assignment: CDR1 SGHAT and CDR2 FQNNGV. The CDR3 nucleotides read TGTGCCAGCAGCTTCTTTAGCGGGGTCTACAATGAGCAGTTCTTC. Translating it yields CASSFFSGVYNEQFF. The whole variable domain, filled in from reference TRBV11-2 and TRBJ2-1, reads EAGVAQSPRYKIIEKRQSVAFWCNPISGHATLYWYQQILGQGPKLLIQFQNNGVVDDSQLPKDRFSAERLKGVDSTLKIQPAKLEDSAVYLCASSFFSGVYNEQFFGPGTRLTVL.